This TCR beta chain was identified in a study of human thymus T cells. The study, taken as a whole, reports: Related research reported highly overlapping thymic repertoires among unrelated individuals. Use of V and J genes seemed skewed within the thymic and blood repertoires.

Clones were sequenced by immunoSEQ multiplex PCR, and TCRdb holds only the in-frame ones, with some missing. The repertoire has tens of thousands of clones, roughly 96% of them found once; the top ten carry approximately 0.032%. CDR3 length: 16 residues. Germline CDR1 MGHDK, CDR2 SYGVNS. The trim removed 4 bases at V and 9 bases at J, leaving 12 bases unmatched. Surgeons resected thymus tissue during corrective heart surgery. Among the donors, all were healthy Finnish infants having corrective surgery for congenital heart defects. Comment on this clone: Its matching antigen is unknown.

The sequence was obtained from a girl under three years old with a congenital heart defect but otherwise immunologically healthy. The material sequenced was thymus tissue. The J gene is TRBJ2-1, the V gene TRBV25-1; 10 bases map to TRBD2. DNA for the CDR3: TGTGCCAGCAGTGGCGCCTCTAGCGGGAGAGATGTTGAGCAGTTCTTC. This gives the protein CASSGASSGRDVEQFF.